This T cell receptor beta chain was sequenced in a study of cytomegalovirus exposure and HLA in healthy donors. Whole-study findings and limits: Cytomegalovirus association was listed for 164 TCR beta chains.

Points on this clone: The antigen remains unidentified.

The PCR was carried out with 60 Vbeta primers and 13 Jbeta primers. Data came from immunoSEQ multiplex PCR; TCRdb stores just in-frame clones and leaves some out. Of 120,000 to 150,000 clones in the sample, under 80% were seen once. Sequenced sample: PBMCs. The TCR was taken from a woman aged 45-60 years in good health and CMV-seropositive.

For the CDR3, the DNA is TGCGCCAGCAGCTTGAACAGGGCCATGAACACTGAAGCTTTCTTT. Residues: CASSLNRAMNTEAFF. The chain links TRBV5-1 to TRBJ1-1; D may be TRBD1 (6 bases). Between the trimmed V and J ends, which lost 1 base and 0 bases, there was a span of 10 bases. The germline CDR1 and CDR2 sequences are SGHRS and YFSETQ. This CDR3 spans 15 amino acids.